This T cell receptor (beta chain) originates from a study of blood T cell repertoires in COVID-19. Sequenced by immunoSEQ multiplex PCR; TCRdb stores in-frame clones only, minus some. The sample contains about 89,000 clones, around 93% of which appear only once. This clone was counted once. Trimming shortened V by 1 base and J by 5 bases, and 12 bases separated the two germline ends. There are 14 residues in the CDR3. CDR1 and CDR2 from the germline V gene are SGHRS and YFSETQ. This receptor was identified in a human donor with active COVID-19. The donor label of this sample is uncertain. This rearrangement joins TRBV5-1 to TRBJ1-1; the D gene is possibly TRBD1 (6 bases). Sequencing used peripheral blood. The CDR3 spells CASSLKVQGTEAFF. The CDR3 DNA sequence: TGCGCCAGCAGCTTGAAGGTCCAGGGGACTGAAGCTTTCTTT. Variable domain in full (rest from reference TRBV5-1 and TRBJ1-1): KAGVTQTPRYLIKTRGQQVTLSCSPISGHRSVSWYQQTPGQGLQFLFEYFSETQRNKGNFPGRFSGRQFSNSRSEMNVSTLELGDSALYLCASSLKVQGTEAFFGQGTRLTVV.